The 7 T cell receptor beta chains reported below all come from one sample, sequenced in a study of blood T cell repertoires in COVID-19. Clones were read by immunoSEQ multiplex PCR, and TCRdb kept only the in-frame ones, dropping some. Found here are 160,000 or so clones, approximately 87% of them singletons; the top ten hold 3% to 4%. The sample comprised peripheral blood. The source of these receptors is a woman aged 70-85 years with acute or convalescent COVID-19.

The V and J genes are TRBV28 and TRBJ1-1; TRBD1 aligns across 10 bases. The CDR3 sequence is 14 residues long. Germline CDR1 reads MDHEN; CDR2 reads SYDVKM. V lost 7 bases, J lost 11 bases, and 13 bases stayed unmatched. The chain's CDR3 is CASNPIPGQGNAFF. CDR3 sequence (DNA): TGTGCCAGCAACCCCATCCCGGGACAGGGGAATGCTTTCTTT.

The genes are TRBV28 and TRBJ1-2; D is perhaps TRBD1 (6 bases). V was clipped by 6 bases and J by 5 bases, with 25 bases between them. This CDR3 has 17 residues. CDR1 and CDR2 (germline): MDHEN, SYDVKM. CDR3 in DNA: TGTGCCAGCAGAAGTAGGACAGAGACACGACGTTGGTATGGCTACACCTTC. Its protein is CASRSRTETRRWYGYTF.

The gene calls are TRBV28 and TRBJ1-5; the D is unclear. This CDR3 spans 13 amino acids. Germline CDR1 reads MDHEN; CDR2 reads SYDVKM. Trimming shortened V by 3 bases and J by 7 bases, and 10 bases separated the two germline ends. CDR3 DNA sequence: TGTGCCAGCAGTTTGGTGCCACTCCAGCCCCAGCATTTT. As protein: CASSLVPLQPQHF.

The chain couples TRBV11-2 to TRBJ1-2; 8 bases map to TRBD1. CDR3 size: 15 residues. After removal of 5 bases from V and 4 bases from J, the junction contained 9 bases not matched to a gene. Germline loops: CDR1 SGHAT, CDR2 FQNNGV. The CDR3 nucleotides read TGTGCCAGCAGCCAAGCCGGCGACAGGGGCTATGGCTACACCTTC. Amino acids: CASSQAGDRGYGYTF.

In this sample, this clone turned up once. The CDR3 protein is CASTPNGRGEQFF. The CDR3 nucleotides are TGTGCCAGCACCCCAAACGGAAGGGGTGAGCAGTTCTTC. This chain links TRBV6-5 with TRBJ2-1; a possible D gene is TRBD1 (5 bases). Trimming took 7 bases from V and 9 from J, leaving 16 bases between them. CDR3 length equals 13 residues. Germline values: CDR1 MNHEY, CDR2 SVGAGI.

The chain has TRBV6-5 and TRBJ2-4, with 9 bases identical to TRBD1. This CDR3 contains 13 residues. The junction had 5 bases not matched to a gene; V was cut back by 7 bases and J by 7 bases. Germline CDR1 and CDR2: MNHEY and SVGAGI. The CDR3 sequence: CASTIGQGNIQYF. For the CDR3, the DNA is TGTGCCAGCACTATAGGACAGGGGAACATTCAGTACTTC.

This chain uses TRBV4-1 with TRBJ1-2; D gene uncertain. Trimming took 0 bases from V and 14 from J, leaving 16 bases between them. Germline V gene data show CDR1 as MGHRA and CDR2 as YSYEKL. The CDR3 has 13 residues. The CDR3 DNA follows: TGCGCCAGCAGCCAAGAATACCCGACGGGGAGTACCTTC. It codes for CASSQEYPTGSTF.